This TCR delta chain was captured in a study of gamma-delta T cells after stem cell transplantation. This clone rates as medium-sized. TCRdb ran CATT on the RT-PCR reads. The table lists under 7,000 delta-chain clones, around 9.6% of them singletons. CDR1 and CDR2 (germline): GEAIGNYY, EKD. The CDR3 is made up of 16 amino acids. V lost 2 bases to trimming and J lost 5 bases; unmatched junction nucleotides: 8. The sequence was obtained from a human donor. It is not recorded whose cells these are; they may come from a transplant donor. This chain uses TRDV2 with TRDJ1, with 12 bases lining up with TRDD3. Sequencing was carried out using gamma-delta T cells. The DNA of the CDR3 is TGTGCCTGTGACAATTTACTGGGGGATACTTCGGATAAACTCATCTTT. Residues: CACDNLLGDTSDKLIF.